This T cell receptor (beta chain) stems from a study of CD8 T cells in Susac syndrome. Unmatched junction bases numbered 9, after V lost 4 bases and J lost 4 bases. This CDR3 is built from 17 residues. CDR1 is SEHNR, CDR2 FQNEAQ, per germline (reference sequence). An amount of RNA that ranged from 0.5 to 1 ug was reverse transcribed with random hexamers. The immunoSEQ assay covered 54 Vbeta and 13 Jbeta segments for CDR3. TCRdb used MiXCR to reprocess the immunoSEQ multiplex PCR reads, holding one entry per CDR3 protein. The profile shows a few hundred thousand distinct CDR3 sequences, more than 75% of them singletons. General study results and limits: Only a relatively small number of individuals were included in the TCR sequencing and HLA analysis.

From blood CD8+ and CD4+ T cells, the TCR beta chain was sequenced. The TEMRA cells underwent FACS enrichment, while the CD8+ and CD4+ T cells underwent negative isolation. Remarks on this clonotype: Its antigen is as yet unknown.

The clonotype comes from a human donor with multiple sclerosis. Source material: CD8+ T cells from PBMCs. The chain has TRBV7-9 and TRBJ2-3; 12 bases match TRBD2. The CDR3 DNA is TGTGCCAGCAGCTCGGCTAGCGGGAGGGCCCCAGCAGATACGCAGTATTTT. Its translation: CASSSASGRAPADTQYF.